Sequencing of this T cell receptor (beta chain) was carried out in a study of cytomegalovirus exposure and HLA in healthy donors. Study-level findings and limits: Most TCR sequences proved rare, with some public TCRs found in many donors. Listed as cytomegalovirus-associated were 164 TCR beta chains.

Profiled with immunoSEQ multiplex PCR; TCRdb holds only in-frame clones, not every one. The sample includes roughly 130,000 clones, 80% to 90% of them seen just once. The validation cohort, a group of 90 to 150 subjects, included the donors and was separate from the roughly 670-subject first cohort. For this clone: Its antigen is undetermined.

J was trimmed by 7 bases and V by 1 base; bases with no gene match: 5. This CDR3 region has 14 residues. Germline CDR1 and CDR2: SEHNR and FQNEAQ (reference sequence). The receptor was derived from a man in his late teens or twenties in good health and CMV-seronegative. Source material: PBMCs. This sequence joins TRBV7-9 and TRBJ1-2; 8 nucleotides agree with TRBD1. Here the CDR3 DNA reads TGTGCCAGCAGCTTAGTGCAGGGGGCGTCTGGCTACACCTTC. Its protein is CASSLVQGASGYTF.